This T cell receptor (beta chain) was identified during a study of blood T cell repertoires in COVID-19. TCRdb's table, derived via immunoSEQ multiplex PCR, lists solely in-frame clones and lacks some. Seen here are roughly 25,000 clones, over 80% observed once, and the top ten hold about 2.8%. The V segment lost 1 base and the J segment 4 bases; nucleotides outside the gene matches: 9. The CDR3 length is 16 residues. Germline lookup yields CDR1 SGHNT and CDR2 YYREEE (reference sequence). This clonotype was obtained from a human donor in a cohort sampled during active COVID-19. Material: peripheral blood. J is TRBJ1-2 and V is TRBV5-4, with 8 bases that match TRBD1. CDR3 region: CASSLPGGAFLYGYTF. The CDR3 DNA reads as TGTGCCAGCAGCTTGCCAGGGGGCGCCTTTCTCTATGGCTACACCTTC.